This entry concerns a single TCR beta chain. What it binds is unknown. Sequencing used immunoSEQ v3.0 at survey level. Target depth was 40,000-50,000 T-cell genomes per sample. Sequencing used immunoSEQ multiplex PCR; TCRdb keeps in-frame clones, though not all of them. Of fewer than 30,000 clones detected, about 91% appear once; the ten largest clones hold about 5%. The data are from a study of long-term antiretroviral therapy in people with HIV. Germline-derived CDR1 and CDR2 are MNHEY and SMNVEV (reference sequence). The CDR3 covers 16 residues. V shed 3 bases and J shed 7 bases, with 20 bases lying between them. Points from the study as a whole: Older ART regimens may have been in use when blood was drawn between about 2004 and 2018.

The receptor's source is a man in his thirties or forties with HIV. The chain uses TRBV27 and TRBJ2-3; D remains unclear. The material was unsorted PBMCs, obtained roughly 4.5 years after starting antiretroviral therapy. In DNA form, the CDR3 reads TGTGCCAGCAGTTTTTTCACAGTTGGTCACATGAATACGCAGTATTTT. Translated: CASSFFTVGHMNTQYF.